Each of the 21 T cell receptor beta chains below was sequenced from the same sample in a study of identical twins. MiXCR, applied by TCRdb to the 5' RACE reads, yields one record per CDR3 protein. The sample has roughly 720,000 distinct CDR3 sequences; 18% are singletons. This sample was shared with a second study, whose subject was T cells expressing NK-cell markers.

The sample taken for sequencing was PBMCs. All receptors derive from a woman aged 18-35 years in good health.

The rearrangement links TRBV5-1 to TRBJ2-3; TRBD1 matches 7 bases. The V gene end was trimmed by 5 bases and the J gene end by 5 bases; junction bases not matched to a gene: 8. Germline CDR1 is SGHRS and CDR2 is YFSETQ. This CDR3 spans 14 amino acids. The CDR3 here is CASRMKGAGDTQYF. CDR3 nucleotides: TGCGCCAGCAGAATGAAGGGGGCGGGAGATACGCAGTATTTT.

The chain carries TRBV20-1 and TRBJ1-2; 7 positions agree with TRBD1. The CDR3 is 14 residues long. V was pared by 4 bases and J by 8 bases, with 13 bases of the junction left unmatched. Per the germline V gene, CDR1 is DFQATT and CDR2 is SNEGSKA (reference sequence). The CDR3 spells CSAIEANRGSGYTF. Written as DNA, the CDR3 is TGCAGTGCTATAGAGGCCAACAGGGGCTCCGGCTACACCTTC.

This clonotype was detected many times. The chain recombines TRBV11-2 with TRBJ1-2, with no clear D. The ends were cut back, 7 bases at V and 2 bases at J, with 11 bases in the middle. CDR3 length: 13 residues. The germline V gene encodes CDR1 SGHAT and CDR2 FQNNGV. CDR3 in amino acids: CASTPQPNYGYTF. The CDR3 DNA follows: TGTGCCAGCACCCCCCAGCCAAACTATGGCTACACCTTC.

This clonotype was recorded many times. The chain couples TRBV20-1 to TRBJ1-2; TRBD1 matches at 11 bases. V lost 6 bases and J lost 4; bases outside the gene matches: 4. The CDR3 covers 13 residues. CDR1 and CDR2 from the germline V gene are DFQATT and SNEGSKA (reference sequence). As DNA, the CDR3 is TGCAGTGCGGGGGACAGGGGGTCCTATGGCTACACCTTC. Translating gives CSAGDRGSYGYTF.

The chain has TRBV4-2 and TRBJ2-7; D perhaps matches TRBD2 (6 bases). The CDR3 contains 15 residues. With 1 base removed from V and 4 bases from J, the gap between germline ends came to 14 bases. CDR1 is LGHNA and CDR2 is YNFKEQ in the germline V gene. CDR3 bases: TGTGCCAGCAGCCAAGCGGGGGTTGAGGGGTACGAGCAGTACTTC. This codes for CASSQAGVEGYEQYF.

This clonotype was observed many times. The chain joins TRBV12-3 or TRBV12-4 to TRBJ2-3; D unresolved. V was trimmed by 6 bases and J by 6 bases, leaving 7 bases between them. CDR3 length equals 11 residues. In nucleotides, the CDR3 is TGTGCCAGCAGCTCCCGGGATACGCAGTATTTT. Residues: CASSSRDTQYF.

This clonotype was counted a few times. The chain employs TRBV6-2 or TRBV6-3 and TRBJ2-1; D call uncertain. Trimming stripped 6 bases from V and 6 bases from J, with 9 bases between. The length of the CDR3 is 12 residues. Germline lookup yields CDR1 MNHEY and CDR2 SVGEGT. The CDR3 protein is CASRIRANEQFF. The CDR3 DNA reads TGTGCCAGCAGGATTCGGGCCAATGAGCAGTTCTTC.

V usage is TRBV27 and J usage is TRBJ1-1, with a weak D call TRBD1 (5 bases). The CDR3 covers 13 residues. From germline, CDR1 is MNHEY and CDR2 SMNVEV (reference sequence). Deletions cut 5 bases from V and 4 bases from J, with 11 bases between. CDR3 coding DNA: TGTGCCAGCAGTAGCAGGGATTCCACTGAAGCTTTCTTT. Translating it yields CASSSRDSTEAFF.

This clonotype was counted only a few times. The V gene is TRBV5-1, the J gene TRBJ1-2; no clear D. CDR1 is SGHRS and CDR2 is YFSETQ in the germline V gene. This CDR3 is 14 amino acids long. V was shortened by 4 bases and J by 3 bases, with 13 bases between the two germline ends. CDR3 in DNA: TGCGCCAGCAGCAGTCGGCTCCCTGACTATGGCTACACCTTC. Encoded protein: CASSSRLPDYGYTF.

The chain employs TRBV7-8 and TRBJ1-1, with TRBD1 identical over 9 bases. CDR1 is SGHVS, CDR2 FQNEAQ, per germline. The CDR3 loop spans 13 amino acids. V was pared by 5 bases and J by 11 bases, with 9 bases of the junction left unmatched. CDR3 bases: TGTGCCAGCAGCGGACGGACAGGGGAAGAGGCTTTCTTT. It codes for CASSGRTGEEAFF.

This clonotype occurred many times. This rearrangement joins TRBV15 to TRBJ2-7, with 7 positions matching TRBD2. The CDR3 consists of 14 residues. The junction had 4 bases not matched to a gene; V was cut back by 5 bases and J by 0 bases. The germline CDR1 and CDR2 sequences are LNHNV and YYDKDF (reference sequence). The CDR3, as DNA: TGTGCCACCAGCGGGGGGGGGAGCTCCTACGAGCAGTACTTC. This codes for CATSGGGSSYEQYF. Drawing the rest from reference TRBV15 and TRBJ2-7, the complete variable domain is DAMVIQNPRYQVTQFGKPVTLSCSQTLNHNVMYWYQQKSSQAPKLLFHYYDKDFNNEADTPDNFQSRRPNTSFCFLDIRSPGLGDTAMYLCATSGGGSSYEQYFGPGTRLTVT.

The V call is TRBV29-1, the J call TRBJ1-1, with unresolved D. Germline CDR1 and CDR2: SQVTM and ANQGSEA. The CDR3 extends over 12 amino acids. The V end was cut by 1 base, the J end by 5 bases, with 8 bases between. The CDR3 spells CSVEGSGTEAFF. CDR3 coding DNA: TGCAGCGTTGAAGGATCGGGGACTGAAGCTTTCTTT.

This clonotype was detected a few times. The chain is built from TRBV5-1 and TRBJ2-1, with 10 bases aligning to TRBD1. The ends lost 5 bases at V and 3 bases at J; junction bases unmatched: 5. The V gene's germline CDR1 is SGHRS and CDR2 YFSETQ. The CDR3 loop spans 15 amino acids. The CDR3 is CASRTTGGVYNEQFF. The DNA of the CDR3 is TGCGCCAGCAGGACGACAGGGGGCGTCTACAATGAGCAGTTCTTC.

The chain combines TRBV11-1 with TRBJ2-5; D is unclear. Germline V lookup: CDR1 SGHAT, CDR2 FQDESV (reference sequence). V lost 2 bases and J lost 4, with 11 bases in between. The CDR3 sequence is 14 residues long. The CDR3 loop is CASSLHELGETQYF. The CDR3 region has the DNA TGTGCCAGCAGCTTACATGAGTTGGGAGAGACCCAGTACTTC.

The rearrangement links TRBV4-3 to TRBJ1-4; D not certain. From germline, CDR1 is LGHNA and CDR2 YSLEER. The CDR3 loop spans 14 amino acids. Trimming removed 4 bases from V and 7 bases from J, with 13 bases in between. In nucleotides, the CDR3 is TGCGCCAGCAGCCGAGAAAGAAGTAGTGAAAAACTGTTTTTT. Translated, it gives CASSRERSSEKLFF.

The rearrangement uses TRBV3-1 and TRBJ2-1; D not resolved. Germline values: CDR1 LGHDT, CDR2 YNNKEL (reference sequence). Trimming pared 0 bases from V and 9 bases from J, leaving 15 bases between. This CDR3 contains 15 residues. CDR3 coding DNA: TGTGCCAGCAGCCAAGAAGGGCTGGGGTATCTTGAGCAGTTCTTC. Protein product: CASSQEGLGYLEQFF.

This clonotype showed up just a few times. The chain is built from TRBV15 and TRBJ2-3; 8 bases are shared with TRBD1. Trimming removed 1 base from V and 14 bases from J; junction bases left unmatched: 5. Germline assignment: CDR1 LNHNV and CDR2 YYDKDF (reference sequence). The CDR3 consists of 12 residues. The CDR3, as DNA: TGTGCCACCAGCAGAGCGGACAGGGAGGCGTATTTT. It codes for CATSRADREAYF.

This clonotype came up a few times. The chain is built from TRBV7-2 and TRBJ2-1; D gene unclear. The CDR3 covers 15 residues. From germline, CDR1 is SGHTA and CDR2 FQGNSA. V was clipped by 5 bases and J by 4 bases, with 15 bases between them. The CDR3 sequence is CASSPLYKQYNEQFF. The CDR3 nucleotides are TGTGCCAGCAGCCCCCTTTATAAGCAGTACAATGAGCAGTTCTTC.

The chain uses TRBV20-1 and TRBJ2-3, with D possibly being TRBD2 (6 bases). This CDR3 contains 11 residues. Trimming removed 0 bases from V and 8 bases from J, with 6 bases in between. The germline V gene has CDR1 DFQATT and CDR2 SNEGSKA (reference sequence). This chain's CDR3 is CSAREGGTQYF. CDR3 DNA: TGCAGTGCTAGAGAGGGGGGTACGCAGTATTTT.

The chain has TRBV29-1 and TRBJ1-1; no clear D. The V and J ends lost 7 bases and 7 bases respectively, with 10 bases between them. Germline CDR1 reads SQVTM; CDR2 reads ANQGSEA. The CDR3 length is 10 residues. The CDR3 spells CSARYSEAFF. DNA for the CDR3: TGCAGCGCGAGATACAGTGAAGCTTTCTTT.

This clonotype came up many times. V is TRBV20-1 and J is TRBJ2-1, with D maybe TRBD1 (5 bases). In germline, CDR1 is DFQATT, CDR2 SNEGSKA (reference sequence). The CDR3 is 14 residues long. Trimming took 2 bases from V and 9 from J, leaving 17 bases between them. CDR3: CSARSQGSSREQFF. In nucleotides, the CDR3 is TGCAGTGCTAGAAGTCAGGGATCGAGTCGTGAGCAGTTCTTC.